This TCR beta chain is from a study of cytomegalovirus exposure and HLA in healthy donors. Whole-study results and caveats: The listing of approximately 160 TCR beta chains classed them as cytomegalovirus-associated.

Note on this clone: Its antigen is not identified.

Assay: immunoSEQ multiplex PCR; the TCRdb copy retains only in-frame clones and omits some. The data hold 150,000 to 200,000 clones, with over 65% observed a single time. Germline lookup yields CDR1 SGHRS and CDR2 YFSETQ. The CDR3 is made up of 15 amino acids. J was trimmed by 9 bases and V by 2 bases; bases with no gene match: 10. Sequencing used PBMCs. The chain has TRBV5-1 and TRBJ2-1; 8 nucleotides line up with TRBD1. The source is a man in his late teens or twenties in good health and CMV-seropositive. CDR3 sequence: CASSFLDRADGEQFF. The DNA of the CDR3 is TGCGCCAGCAGCTTCCTGGACAGGGCTGATGGTGAGCAGTTCTTC.